The 27 T cell receptor beta chains reported below all come from one sample, sequenced in a study of blood T cell repertoires in COVID-19. Produced via immunoSEQ multiplex PCR; TCRdb's table is partial and in-frame only. Of approximately 140,000 clones in the sample, approximately 80% were seen once. Specimen: peripheral blood. These receptors all stem from a man aged 60-69 years with active or convalescent COVID-19.

The rearrangement links TRBV7-6 to TRBJ2-1; 7 nucleotides align to TRBD1. From germline, CDR1 is SGHVS and CDR2 FNYEAQ. The CDR3 extends over 15 amino acids. Germline trimming cut 1 base from V and 5 bases from J; bases unmatched to any gene: 5. The chain's CDR3 is CASSLDWGQHNEQFF. For the CDR3, the DNA is TGTGCCAGCAGCTTAGATTGGGGACAGCACAATGAGCAGTTCTTC.

CDR3 protein: CASSANLYRGGGYTF. CDR3 in DNA: TGTGCCAGCAGCGCGAACCTCTACAGGGGCGGTGGCTACACCTTC. The V gene is TRBV7-2, the J gene TRBJ1-2, with 7 bases matching TRBD1. With 5 bases clipped from V and 7 bases from J, the junction kept 13 bases outside the gene matches. Germline loops: CDR1 SGHTA, CDR2 FQGNSA. CDR3 size: 15 residues.

This clone appeared a single time. An end of the junction does not agree with germline; a read error may underlie this. CDR3 DNA: TGTGCCAGCAGGGGACCGGGGGGAGAACGTGGATACACCATATATTTT. It translates to CASRGPGGERGYTIYF. The V and J genes are TRBV2 and TRBJ1-3, with TRBD1 as a possible D gene (5 bases). Germline CDR1 and CDR2: SNHLY and FYNNEI. The CDR3 spans 16 residues.

In this sample, this clone turned up once. The gene calls are TRBV4-3 and TRBJ2-7, with D possibly matching TRBD1 (5 bases). Germline values: CDR1 LGHNA, CDR2 YSLEER. The V end was cut by 0 bases, the J end by 0 bases, with 12 bases between. The CDR3 totals 16 residues. CDR3 in amino acids: CASSQDLGLSSYEQYF. The CDR3, as DNA: TGCGCCAGCAGCCAAGATCTGGGGCTTAGCTCCTACGAGCAGTACTTC.

This clone has a single count. This chain links TRBV7-2 with TRBJ2-1; 9 bases are a match to TRBD2. This CDR3 has 15 residues. V shed 1 base and J 8 bases; nucleotides not matched to a gene: 6. CDR1 is SGHTA and CDR2 is FQGNSA in the germline V gene. The CDR3 reads CASSLGSGRIDEQFF. DNA for the CDR3: TGTGCCAGCAGCTTAGGTAGCGGGAGAATCGATGAGCAGTTCTTC.

The rearrangement joins TRBV2 to TRBJ2-2, with 7 bases fitting TRBD1. The V segment lost 6 bases and the J segment 6 bases; nucleotides outside the gene matches: 4. Germline CDR1 and CDR2: SNHLY and FYNNEI. There are 13 residues in the CDR3. The CDR3: CASSDRVPGELFF. CDR3 coding DNA: TGTGCCAGCAGCGACAGGGTCCCCGGGGAGCTGTTTTTT.

The rearrangement links TRBV30 to TRBJ2-1; the match to TRBD2 covers 10 bases. Per the germline V gene, CDR1 is GTSNPN and CDR2 is SVGIG (reference sequence). V shed 0 bases and J 7 bases; nucleotides not matched to a gene: 12. CDR3 length equals 17 residues. CDR3 sequence reads: CAWSVYATSGVTNEQFF. The CDR3 DNA follows: TGTGCCTGGAGTGTATACGCAACTAGCGGGGTGACGAATGAGCAGTTCTTC.

The V and J genes are TRBV7-9 and TRBJ2-7; D may be TRBD2 (7 bases). The V and J ends lost 5 bases and 6 bases respectively, with 17 bases between them. Per the germline V gene, CDR1 is SEHNR and CDR2 is FQNEAQ (reference sequence). The CDR3 has 14 amino acids. Written as DNA, the CDR3 is TGTGCCAGCAGCCAAAGGGGGGGTCAGGGCGAGCAGTACTTC. Encoded protein: CASSQRGGQGEQYF.

This clone turned up a few times. The genes are TRBV11-3 and TRBJ1-1; no clear D gene. The germline gives CDR1 SGHNT, CDR2 YENEEA. With 6 bases removed from V and 5 bases from J, the gap between germline ends came to 13 bases. The CDR3 covers 13 residues. The CDR3 region has the DNA TGTGCCAGCAGTCTGGTCCGCGGGACTGAAGCTTTCTTT. It specifies CASSLVRGTEAFF.

The CDR3, as DNA: TGTGCCAGCAGCCAAGAGGGGAGGGCCTATGGCTACACCTTC. As protein: CASSQEGRAYGYTF. The rearrangement links TRBV3-1 (or the pseudogene TRBV3-2) to TRBJ1-2; D remains ambiguous. Germline CDR1 reads LGHDT; CDR2 reads YNNKEL (reference sequence). The CDR3 length is 14 residues. Trimming left V 0 bases short and J 4 bases short, with 9 bases between.

The chain joins TRBV27 to TRBJ1-2; the match to TRBD1 covers 10 bases. The germline CDR1 and CDR2 sequences are MNHEY and SMNVEV (reference sequence). This CDR3 comprises 15 residues. Trimming removed 3 bases from V and 3 bases from J; junction bases left unmatched: 4. In DNA form, the CDR3 reads TGTGCCAGCAGTTTGGCGACAGGGGGCTACTATGGCTACACCTTC. It is translated as CASSLATGGYYGYTF.

This sequence joins TRBV6-2 or TRBV6-3 and TRBJ1-4, with D tentatively TRBD1 (6 bases). The CDR3 has 16 amino acids. Per the germline V gene, CDR1 is MNHEY and CDR2 is SVGEGT. With 4 bases removed from V and 4 bases from J, the gap between germline ends came to 16 bases. CDR3 protein: CASSSLAGGRNEKLFF. In DNA form, the CDR3 reads TGTGCCAGCAGTTCCCTTGCCGGGGGGCGTAATGAAAAACTGTTTTTT.

The rearrangement uses TRBV27 and TRBJ1-1; D might be TRBD1 (5 bases). In germline, CDR1 is MNHEY, CDR2 SMNVEV (reference sequence). V dropped 9 bases and J dropped 3 bases, with 17 bases sitting between them. CDR3 length: 14 amino acids. The DNA for the CDR3 is TGTGCCAGTTCCAGGGCACGGCCTGACACTGAAGCTTTCTTT. This sequence encodes CASSRARPDTEAFF.

The rearrangement uses TRBV2 and TRBJ1-2, with D perhaps matching TRBD1 (5 bases). Deletions cut 7 bases from V and 0 bases from J, with 9 bases between. This CDR3 is built from 13 residues. CDR1 SNHLY and CDR2 FYNNEI come from the germline V gene. CDR3 bases: TGTGCCAGCAACGCAGGGCCTAACTATGGCTACACCTTC. Translation: CASNAGPNYGYTF.

The V call is TRBV21-1, the J call TRBJ2-1; the table's D call of TRBD2 was not tested on the DNA. TRBV21-1 is given as a pseudogene. This CDR3 is built from 17 residues. Here the CDR3 reads CASSKGWVADAYNEQFF. The DNA for the CDR3 is TGTGCCAGCAGCAAAGGTTGGGTAGCGGACGCATACAATGAGCAGTTCTTC.

This chain links TRBV6-2 or TRBV6-3 with TRBJ2-7, with no clear D. The V gene lost 0 bases and the J gene lost 0 bases, with 12 bases spanning the gap. CDR1 and CDR2 (germline): MNHEY, SVGEGT. This CDR3 is built from 16 residues. CDR3 sequence reads: CASSYSRQTLSYEQYF. The DNA of the CDR3 is TGTGCCAGCAGTTACTCGCGGCAGACCCTCTCCTACGAGCAGTACTTC.

CDR3 nucleotides: TGTGCCAGCAGCATAATCGACAGGGGAAGGGAGACCCAGTACTTC. Translated: CASSIIDRGRETQYF. V is TRBV7-8 and J is TRBJ2-5; 8 bases fit TRBD1. Germline loops: CDR1 SGHVS, CDR2 FQNEAQ. The CDR3 consists of 15 residues. Germline trimming cut 5 bases from V and 5 bases from J; bases unmatched to any gene: 10.

This chain links TRBV5-4 with TRBJ2-3, with D unclear. Germline V gives CDR1 SGHNT, CDR2 YYREEE (reference sequence). Between the trimmed V and J ends, which lost 4 bases and 4 bases, there was a span of 10 bases. The CDR3 is 13 amino acids. CDR3 DNA sequence: TGTGCCAGCAGCCTTGACTCGCCAGATACGCAGTATTTT. This gives the protein CASSLDSPDTQYF.

The rearrangement joins TRBV2 to TRBJ2-2, with 9 bases lining up with TRBD2. From germline, CDR1 is SNHLY and CDR2 FYNNEI. Losses at the gene ends were 5 bases for V and 4 bases for J; bases not matched to a gene: 2. The CDR3 is made up of 14 amino acids. In nucleotides, the CDR3 is TGTGCCAGCAGTAGCGGGAGGCCCACCGGGGAGCTGTTTTTT. Amino acids: CASSSGRPTGELFF.

V is TRBV6-1 and J is TRBJ2-1; 14 bases align to TRBD2. Trimming cost V 4 bases and J 5 bases; bases outside gene matches: 13. Germline CDR1 is MNHNS and CDR2 is SASEGT. The CDR3 extends over 19 amino acids. Written as DNA, the CDR3 is TGTGCCAGCAGTGCCGGGACTAGCGGGAGTCGTGGCGGTAACAATGAGCAGTTCTTC. This translates into CASSAGTSGSRGGNNEQFF.

The V call is TRBV30, the J call TRBJ1-2, with no clear D. The CDR3 length is 13 residues. The germline gives CDR1 GTSNPN, CDR2 SVGIG (reference sequence). Trimming shortened V by 3 bases and J by 6 bases, and 14 bases separated the two germline ends. The CDR3 is CAWSRGQQNGYTF. The CDR3, as DNA: TGTGCCTGGAGCCGCGGCCAGCAAAATGGCTACACCTTC.

The chain uses TRBV6-5 and TRBJ1-2; TRBD1 matches 11 bases. CDR3 length: 14 amino acids. The trim removed 4 bases at V and 8 bases at J, leaving 6 bases unmatched. The germline CDR1 and CDR2 sequences are MNHEY and SVGAGI. The CDR3 protein is CASSSGQGAEGYTF. In DNA, the CDR3 is TGTGCCAGCAGTTCCGGACAGGGGGCGGAGGGCTACACCTTC.

This clone was found once. The genes are TRBV7-2 and TRBJ2-3; 8 bases align to TRBD2. Germline V gene sequence: CDR1 SGHTA, CDR2 FQGNSA. Trimming cost V 5 bases and J 15 bases; bases outside gene matches: 16. CDR3 size: 14 residues. The CDR3 DNA reads TGTGCCAGCAGCCGGCCGGAGGGAGCGGGAGTTTGTTATTTT. It is translated as CASSRPEGAGVCYF.

The rearrangement links TRBV5-1 to TRBJ2-5, with a possible D match to TRBD2 (5 bases). Germline V gene sequence: CDR1 SGHRS, CDR2 YFSETQ. V shed 2 bases and J shed 2 bases, with 10 bases lying between them. The length of the CDR3 is 14 residues. Here the CDR3 DNA reads TGCGCCAGCAGCTTATTAGGGAGACAAGAGACCCAGTACTTC. This codes for CASSLLGRQETQYF. The full variable domain, completed using reference TRBV5-1 and TRBJ2-5, is KAGVTQTPRYLIKTRGQQVTLSCSPISGHRSVSWYQQTPGQGLQFLFEYFSETQRNKGNFPGRFSGRQFSNSRSEMNVSTLELGDSALYLCASSLLGRQETQYFGPGTRLLVL.

This clone was detected once. The rearrangement links TRBV19 to TRBJ1-5; D perhaps matches TRBD1 (6 bases). V lost 3 bases to trimming and J lost 7 bases, with 10 bases between them. Germline V CDR1 and CDR2: LNHDA, SQIVND (reference sequence). The CDR3 loop spans 13 amino acids. The CDR3, as DNA: TGTGCCAGTAGTATTCAGGGGAAGCAGCCCCAGCATTTT. Amino acid sequence: CASSIQGKQPQHF.

The V and J genes are TRBV12-3 or TRBV12-4 and TRBJ1-2; D possibly corresponds to TRBD1 (6 bases). Trimming cost V 4 bases and J 8 bases, with 14 bases left between them. The CDR3 covers 13 residues. CDR3 sequence reads: CASSYQGWVGYTF. Written as DNA, the CDR3 is TGTGCCAGCAGTTATCAGGGGTGGGTCGGCTACACCTTC.

The V call is TRBV5-6, the J call TRBJ2-4; weak D call: TRBD2 (7 bases). Germline V gene sequence: CDR1 SGHDT, CDR2 YYEEEE. The germline V and J ends were trimmed by 5 bases and 6 bases, with 24 bases remaining between them. The CDR3 loop spans 17 amino acids. The CDR3 DNA reads as TGTGCCAGCAGTCGGGGGGCAGTCCAAGGGTTCCGAAACATTCAGTACTTC. Translation: CASSRGAVQGFRNIQYF.